This T cell receptor beta chain emerged from a study of T cell responses to AZD1222 COVID-19 vaccine. V was clipped by 0 bases and J by 8 bases; unmatched bases: 7. Germline V CDR1 and CDR2: MNHEY, SMNVEV (reference sequence). This CDR3 region has 16 residues. Using immunoSEQ multiplex PCR, the repertoire was profiled, and TCRdb retains in-frame clones only, with some absent. The sample shows tens of thousands of clones, more than 80% of them seen only once. This TCR was sampled from an adult in good health. The chain is built from TRBV27 and TRBJ2-2, with 9 bases that match TRBD1. This specimen was peripheral blood, taken on day 0 of AZD1222 vaccination. The CDR3 loop reads CASSLSPDRGGGELFF. The DNA of the CDR3 is TGTGCCAGCAGTTTATCCCCGGACAGGGGTGGAGGGGAGCTGTTTTTT.